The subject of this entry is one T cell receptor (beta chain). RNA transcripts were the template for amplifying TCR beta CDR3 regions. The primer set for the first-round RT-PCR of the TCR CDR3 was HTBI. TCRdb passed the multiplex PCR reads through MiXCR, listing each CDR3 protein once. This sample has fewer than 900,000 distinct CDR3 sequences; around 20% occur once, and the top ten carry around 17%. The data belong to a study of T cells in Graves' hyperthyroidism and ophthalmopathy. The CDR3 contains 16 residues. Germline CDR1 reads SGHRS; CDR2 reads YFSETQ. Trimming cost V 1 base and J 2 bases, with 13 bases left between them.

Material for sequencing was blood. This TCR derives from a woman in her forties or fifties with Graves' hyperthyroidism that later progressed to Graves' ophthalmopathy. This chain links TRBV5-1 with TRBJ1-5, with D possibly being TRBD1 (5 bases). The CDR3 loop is CASSLSYGGGNQPQHF. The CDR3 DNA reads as TGCGCCAGCAGCTTGAGTTACGGGGGAGGCAATCAGCCCCAGCATTTT.